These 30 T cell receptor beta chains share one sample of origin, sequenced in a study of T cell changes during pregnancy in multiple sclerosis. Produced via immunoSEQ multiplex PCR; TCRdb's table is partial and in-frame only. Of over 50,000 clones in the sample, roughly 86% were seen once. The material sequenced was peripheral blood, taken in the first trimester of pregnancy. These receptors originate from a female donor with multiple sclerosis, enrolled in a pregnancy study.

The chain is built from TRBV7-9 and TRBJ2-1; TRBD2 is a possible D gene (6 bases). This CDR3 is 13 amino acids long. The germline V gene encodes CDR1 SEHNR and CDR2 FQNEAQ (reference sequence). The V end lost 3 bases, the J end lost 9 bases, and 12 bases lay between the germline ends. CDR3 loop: CASSLEIAVEQFF. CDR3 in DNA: TGTGCCAGCAGCTTGGAGATAGCGGTTGAGCAGTTCTTC.

The CDR3 nucleotides read TGTGCCAGTAGTATAGATGGCAGCTCTGGGGCCAACGTCCTGACTTTC. Its translation: CASSIDGSSGANVLTF. The chain links TRBV19 to TRBJ2-6; D is undetermined. Germline loops: CDR1 LNHDA, CDR2 SQIVND (reference sequence). The CDR3 covers 16 residues. V was clipped by 0 bases and J by 0 bases, with 6 bases between them. The entire variable domain, with the rest obtained from reference TRBV19 and TRBJ2-6, is as follows: DGGITQSPKYLFRKEGQNVTLSCEQNLNHDAMYWYRQDPGQGLRLIYYSQIVNDFQKGDIAEGYSVSREKKESFPLTVTSAQKNPTAFYLCASSIDGSSGANVLTFGAGSRLTVL.

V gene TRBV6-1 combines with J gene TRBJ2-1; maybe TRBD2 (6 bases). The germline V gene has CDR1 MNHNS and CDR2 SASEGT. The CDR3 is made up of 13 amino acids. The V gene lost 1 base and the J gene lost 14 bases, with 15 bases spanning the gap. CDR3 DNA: TGTGCCAGCAGTGAAGTGTGGGCGGGAATGGAGTTCTTC. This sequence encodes CASSEVWAGMEFF.

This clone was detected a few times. CDR3 amino acids: CASYPSTRGNTIYF. Written as DNA, the CDR3 is TGTGCCTCTTACCCAAGCACTAGGGGAAACACCATATATTTT. The chain employs TRBV28 and TRBJ1-3; D gene uncertain. This CDR3 is 14 amino acids long. V was trimmed by 11 bases and J by 4 bases, leaving 18 bases between them. Germline CDR1 reads MDHEN; CDR2 reads SYDVKM.

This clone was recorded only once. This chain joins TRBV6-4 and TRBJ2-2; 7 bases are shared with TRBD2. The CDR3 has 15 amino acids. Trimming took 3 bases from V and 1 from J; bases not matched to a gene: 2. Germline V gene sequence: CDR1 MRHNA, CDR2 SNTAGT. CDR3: CASSEAGLNTGELFF. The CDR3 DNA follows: TGTGCCAGCAGTGAAGCGGGATTGAACACCGGGGAGCTGTTTTTT.

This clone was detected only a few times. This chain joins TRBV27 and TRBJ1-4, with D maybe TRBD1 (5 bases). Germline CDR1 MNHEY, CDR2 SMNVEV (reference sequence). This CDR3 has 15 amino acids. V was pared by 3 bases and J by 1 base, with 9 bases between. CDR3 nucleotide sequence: TGTGCCAGCAGTTTTTCCCAGGGAACTAATGAAAAACTGTTTTTT. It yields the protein CASSFSQGTNEKLFF.

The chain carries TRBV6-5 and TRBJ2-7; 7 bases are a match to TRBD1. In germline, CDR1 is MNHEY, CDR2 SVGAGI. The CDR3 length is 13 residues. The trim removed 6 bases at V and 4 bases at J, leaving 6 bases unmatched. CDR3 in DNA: TGTGCCAGCAGCTTCCAACAGGGGTACGAGCAGTACTTC. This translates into CASSFQQGYEQYF.

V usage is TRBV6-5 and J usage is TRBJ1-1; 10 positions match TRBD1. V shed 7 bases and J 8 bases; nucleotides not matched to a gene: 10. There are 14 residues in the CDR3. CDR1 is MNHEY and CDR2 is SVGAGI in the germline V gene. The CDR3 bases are TGTGCCAGCACCCCCGGGACAGGGGAAAAAGAAGCTTTCTTT. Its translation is CASTPGTGEKEAFF.

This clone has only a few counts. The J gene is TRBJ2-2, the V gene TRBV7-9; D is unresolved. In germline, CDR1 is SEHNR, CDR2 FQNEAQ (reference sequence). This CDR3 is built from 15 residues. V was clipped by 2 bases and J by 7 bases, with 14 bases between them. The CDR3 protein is CASSLTDTAGGELFF. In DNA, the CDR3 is TGTGCCAGCAGCTTAACAGACACTGCCGGCGGGGAGCTGTTTTTT.

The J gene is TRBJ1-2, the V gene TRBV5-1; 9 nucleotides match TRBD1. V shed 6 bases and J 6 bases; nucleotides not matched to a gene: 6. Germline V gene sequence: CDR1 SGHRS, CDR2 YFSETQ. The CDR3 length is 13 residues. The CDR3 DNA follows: TGCGCCAGCACCTACAGGGGGCCTGATGGCTACACCTTC. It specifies CASTYRGPDGYTF.

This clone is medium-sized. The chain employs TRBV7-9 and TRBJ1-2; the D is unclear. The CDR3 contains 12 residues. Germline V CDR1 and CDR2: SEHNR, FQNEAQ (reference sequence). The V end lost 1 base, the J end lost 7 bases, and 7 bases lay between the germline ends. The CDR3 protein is CASSLGGTGYTF. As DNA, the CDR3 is TGTGCCAGCAGCTTAGGAGGCACTGGCTACACCTTC.

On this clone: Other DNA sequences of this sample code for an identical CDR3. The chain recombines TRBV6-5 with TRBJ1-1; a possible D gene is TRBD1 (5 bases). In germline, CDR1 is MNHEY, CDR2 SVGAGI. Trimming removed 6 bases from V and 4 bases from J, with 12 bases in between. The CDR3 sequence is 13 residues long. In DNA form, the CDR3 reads TGTGCCAGCAGCCCTCGGAGGGGCACTGAAGCTTTCTTT. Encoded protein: CASSPRRGTEAFF.

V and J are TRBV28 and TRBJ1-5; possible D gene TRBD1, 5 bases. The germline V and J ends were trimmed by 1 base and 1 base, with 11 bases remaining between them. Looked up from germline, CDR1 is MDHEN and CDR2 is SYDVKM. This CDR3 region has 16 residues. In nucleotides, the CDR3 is TGTGCCAGCAGTTTATATGGGGGGGGGAGCAATCAGCCCCAGCATTTT. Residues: CASSLYGGGSNQPQHF.

CDR3 region: CASSQAGTSSYNEQFF. The CDR3 nucleotides read TGCGCCAGCAGCCAGGCCGGGACTTCCTCCTACAATGAGCAGTTCTTC. V usage is TRBV4-1 and J usage is TRBJ2-1; D perhaps matches TRBD2 (6 bases). Per the germline V gene, CDR1 is MGHRA and CDR2 is YSYEKL. CDR3 length: 16 residues. V lost 3 bases to trimming and J lost 0 bases, with 12 bases between them.

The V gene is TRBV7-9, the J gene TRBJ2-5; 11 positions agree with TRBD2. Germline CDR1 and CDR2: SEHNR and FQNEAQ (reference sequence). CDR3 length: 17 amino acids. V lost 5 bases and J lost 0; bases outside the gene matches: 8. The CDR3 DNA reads TGTGCCAGCAGCCCAGGACTAGCGGGTATAAACCAAGAGACCCAGTACTTC. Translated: CASSPGLAGINQETQYF.

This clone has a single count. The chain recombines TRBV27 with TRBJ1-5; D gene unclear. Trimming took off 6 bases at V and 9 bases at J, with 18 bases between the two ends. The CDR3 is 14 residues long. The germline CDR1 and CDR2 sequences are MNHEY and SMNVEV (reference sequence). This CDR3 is CASRSNLNPGPQHF. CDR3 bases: TGTGCCAGCAGGTCAAATCTCAACCCGGGGCCCCAGCATTTT.

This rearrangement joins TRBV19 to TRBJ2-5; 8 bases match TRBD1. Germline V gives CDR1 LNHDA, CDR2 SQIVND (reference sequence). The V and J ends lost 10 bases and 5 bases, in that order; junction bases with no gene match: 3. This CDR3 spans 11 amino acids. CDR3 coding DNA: TGTGCCACTCGACAGGGGGAGACCCAGTACTTC. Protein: CATRQGETQYF.

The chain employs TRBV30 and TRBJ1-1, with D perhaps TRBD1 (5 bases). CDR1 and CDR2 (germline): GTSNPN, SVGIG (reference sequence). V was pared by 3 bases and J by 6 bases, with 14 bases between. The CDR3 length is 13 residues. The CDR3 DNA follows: TGTGCCTGGAGCCCCGGGGGGGGTTCTGAAGCTTTCTTT. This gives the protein CAWSPGGGSEAFF. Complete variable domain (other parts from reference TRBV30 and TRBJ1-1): SQTIHQWPATLVQPVGSPLSLECTVEGTSNPNLYWYRQAAGRGLQLLFYSVGIGQISSEVPQNLSASRPQDRQFILSSKKLLLSDSGFYLCAWSPGGGSEAFFGQGTRLTVV.

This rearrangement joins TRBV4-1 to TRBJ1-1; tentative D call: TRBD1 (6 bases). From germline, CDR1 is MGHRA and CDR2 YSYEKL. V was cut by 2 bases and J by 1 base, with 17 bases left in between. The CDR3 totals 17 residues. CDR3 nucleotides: TGCGCCAGCAGCCAAAAAGGATTATCGACAGGGAACACTGAAGCTTTCTTT. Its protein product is CASSQKGLSTGNTEAFF.

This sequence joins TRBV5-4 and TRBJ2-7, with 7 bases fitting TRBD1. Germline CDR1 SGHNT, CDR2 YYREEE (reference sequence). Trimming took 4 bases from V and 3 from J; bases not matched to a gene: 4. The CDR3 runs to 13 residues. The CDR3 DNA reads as TGTGCCAGCAGCGTACAGGGGAGCTACGAGCAGTACTTC. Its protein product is CASSVQGSYEQYF.

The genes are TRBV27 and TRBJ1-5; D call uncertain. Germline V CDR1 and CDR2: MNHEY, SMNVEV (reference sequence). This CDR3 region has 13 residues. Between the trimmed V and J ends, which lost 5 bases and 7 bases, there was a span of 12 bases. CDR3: CASSGRVDQPQHF. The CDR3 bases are TGTGCCAGCAGTGGGAGGGTAGACCAGCCCCAGCATTTT.

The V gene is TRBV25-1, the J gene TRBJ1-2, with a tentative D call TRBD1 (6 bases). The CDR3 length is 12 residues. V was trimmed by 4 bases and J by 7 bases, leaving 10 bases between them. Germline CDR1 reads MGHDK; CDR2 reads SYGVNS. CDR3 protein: CASSGTVPGYTF. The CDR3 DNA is TGTGCCAGCAGTGGGACAGTGCCTGGCTACACCTTC.

The CDR3 loop is CASRRQGANEKLFF. CDR3 in DNA: TGTGCCAGCAGGCGACAGGGGGCAAACGAAAAACTGTTTTTT. J is TRBJ1-4 and V is TRBV14, with 10 bases that match TRBD1. This CDR3 has 14 amino acids. Germline-derived CDR1 and CDR2 are SGHDN and FVKESK. V shed 6 bases and J 8 bases; nucleotides not matched to a gene: 6.

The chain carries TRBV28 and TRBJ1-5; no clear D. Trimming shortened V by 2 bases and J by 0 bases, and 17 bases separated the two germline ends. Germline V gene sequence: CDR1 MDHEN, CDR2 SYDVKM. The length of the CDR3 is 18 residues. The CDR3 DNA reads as TGTGCCAGCAGTTTACGCCGGGGTCCCCCTTATAGCAATCAGCCCCAGCATTTT. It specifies CASSLRRGPPYSNQPQHF.

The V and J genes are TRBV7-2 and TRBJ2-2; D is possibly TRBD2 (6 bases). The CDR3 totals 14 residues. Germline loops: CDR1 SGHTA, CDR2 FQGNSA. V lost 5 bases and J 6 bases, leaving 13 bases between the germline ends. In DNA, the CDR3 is TGTGCCAGCAGCCCGAGGACTACTGCCGGGGAGCTGTTTTTT. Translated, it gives CASSPRTTAGELFF.

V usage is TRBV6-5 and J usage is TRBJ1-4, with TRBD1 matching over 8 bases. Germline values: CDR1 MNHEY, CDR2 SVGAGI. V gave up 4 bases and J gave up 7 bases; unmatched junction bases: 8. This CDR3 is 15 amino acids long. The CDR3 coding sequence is TGTGCCAGCAGTTTTCAACAGGGGGGAAGTGAAAAACTGTTTTTT. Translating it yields CASSFQQGGSEKLFF.

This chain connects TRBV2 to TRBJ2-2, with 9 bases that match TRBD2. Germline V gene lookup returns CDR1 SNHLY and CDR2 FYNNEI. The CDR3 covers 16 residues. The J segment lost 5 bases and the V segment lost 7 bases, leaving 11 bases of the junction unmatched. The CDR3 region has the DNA TGTGCCAGCACTCCTCCCGAGCGGGAGGAGACCGGGGAGCTGTTTTTT. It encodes CASTPPEREETGELFF. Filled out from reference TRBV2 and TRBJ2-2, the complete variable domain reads EPEVTQTPSHQVTQMGQEVILRCVPISNHLYFYWYRQILGQKVEFLVSFYNNEISEKSEIFDDQFSVERPDGSNFTLKIRSTKLEDSAMYFCASTPPEREETGELFFGEGSRLTVL.

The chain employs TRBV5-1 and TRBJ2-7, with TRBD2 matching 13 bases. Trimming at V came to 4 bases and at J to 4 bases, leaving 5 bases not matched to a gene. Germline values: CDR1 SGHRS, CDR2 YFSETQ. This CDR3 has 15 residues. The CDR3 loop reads CASSKGLAGDYEQYF. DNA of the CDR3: TGCGCCAGCAGCAAAGGACTAGCGGGAGATTACGAGCAGTACTTC.

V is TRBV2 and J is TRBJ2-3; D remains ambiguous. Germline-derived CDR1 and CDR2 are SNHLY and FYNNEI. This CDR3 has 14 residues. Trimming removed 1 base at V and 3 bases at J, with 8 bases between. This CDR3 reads CASSEDAYTDTQYF. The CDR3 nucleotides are TGTGCCAGCAGTGAAGATGCCTATACAGATACGCAGTATTTT.

CDR3 nucleotide sequence: TGTGCCAGCTCACCAGTCTCCCCCGGGTATGGCTACACCTTC. Amino acid sequence: CASSPVSPGYGYTF. The J gene is TRBJ1-2, the V gene TRBV18; D remains unclear. CDR3 length: 14 amino acids. V lost 2 bases, J lost 5 bases, and 12 bases lay in between. Germline V lookup: CDR1 KGHSH, CDR2 LQKENI.